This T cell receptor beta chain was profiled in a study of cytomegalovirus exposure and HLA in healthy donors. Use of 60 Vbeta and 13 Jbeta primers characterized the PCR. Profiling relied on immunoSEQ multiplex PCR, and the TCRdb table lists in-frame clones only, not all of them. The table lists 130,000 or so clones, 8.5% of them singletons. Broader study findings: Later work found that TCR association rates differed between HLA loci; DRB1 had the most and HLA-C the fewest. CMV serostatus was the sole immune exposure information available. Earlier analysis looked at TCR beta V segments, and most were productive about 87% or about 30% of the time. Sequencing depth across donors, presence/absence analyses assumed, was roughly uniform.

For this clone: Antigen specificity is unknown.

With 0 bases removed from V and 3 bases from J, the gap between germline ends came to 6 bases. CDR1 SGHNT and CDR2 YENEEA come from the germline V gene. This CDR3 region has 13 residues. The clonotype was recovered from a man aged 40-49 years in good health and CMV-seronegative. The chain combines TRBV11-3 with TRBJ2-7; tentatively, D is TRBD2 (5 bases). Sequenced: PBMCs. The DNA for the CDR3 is TGTGCCAGCAGCTTAGATCGGGGCTACGAGCAGTACTTC. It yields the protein CASSLDRGYEQYF.